This T cell receptor beta chain was found in a study of cytomegalovirus exposure and HLA in healthy donors listed by TCRdb under 2017. For context, the study as a whole: According to an earlier analysis of 587 of the donors, about 180 million T cells yielded 120 million or so unique TCR beta sequences and approximately 300 Gb of sequence data. The T cell repertoires of 666 subjects were profiled by immunosequencing and related to cytomegalovirus serostatus. A later analysis re-analyzed previously published TCR beta repertoires from hundreds of donors and added high-resolution HLA genotyping to study TCR occurrence patterns. Five DR-DQ haplotypes were treated as single units for association and clustering because of strong linkage in the cohort. High-throughput TCR immunosequencing, statistical association of individual TCRs with disease status, and machine learning were combined to predict cytomegalovirus infection status. In addition to the first cohort of roughly 700 subjects, a separate validation cohort of 120 different subjects was used. Among almost 400 genotyped donors of the cohort, an average of around 240,000 unique TCR beta nucleotide sequences were sequenced per donor, roughly 20% of them non-productive. A later genetic analysis took genome-wide SNP genotypes for about three fifths of the 666 donors and used that subset as a discovery cohort. Donor age, sex, ethnicity and CMV serostatus were collected together with the repertoire data. Every repertoire in the discovery cohort had been generated on one and the same sequencing platform. The genetic ancestry cluster associated with self-reported Caucasian donors included 80% to 90% of the 398 genotyped donors. HLA typing covered class I and class II loci at four-digit resolution. The study aimed to test whether signatures of past pathogen exposure could be identified by cataloging public T cell receptors. In the later analysis, no new phenotypic data were used to find candidate immune exposures; instead, reliance was placed on TCR beta sequences and their occurrence across donors. Typing coverage differed by locus: A, B, C, DRB1 and DQB1 were typed in roughly 620-640 donors, DQA1 in about 550, DPA1 in approximately 610, and DPB1 in 400 to 480. An early release covering more than 500 HLA-typed donors comprised 250 to 350 gigabases of sequencing data and around 80 million unique TCR sequences. To decide whether each TCR beta V gene segment behaved as functional or pseudogenic, an earlier analysis of over 500 of the donors relied on high-throughput TCR beta sequencing.

Trimmed from V: 5 bases; trimmed from J: 7 bases; junction bases lacking a gene match: 0. Taken from the germline V gene, the CDR1 and CDR2 loops are MDHEN and SYDVKM. The CDR3 measures 12 amino acids from cysteine to phenylalanine. The entry retains the CDR3 DNA only, 36 bases that are in frame from base 1. Libraries were built with the immunoSEQ multiplex PCR assay. The multiplex PCR relied on a mix of 60 forward primers for TCR Vbeta segments and 13 reverse primers for TCR Jbeta segments. A multiplex PCR assay on genomic DNA amplified the CDR3 region of rearranged TCR beta genes. The amplified TCR beta libraries were sequenced on the Illumina HiSeq System as 87-base-pair reads. On the authors' methods: A later analysis tallied 75 million to 85 million unique TCR beta chains across the 666 repertoires, and about 12 million of those chains were shared by two or more donors. To remove PCR and sequencing errors, raw reads were error-corrected and collapsed into unique sequences using a nearest-neighbor algorithm that merged closely related sequences. V, D and J gene segments were assigned by aligning CDR3 sequences to IMGT reference sequences. For a sequence to be retained, a match of at least six nucleotides to both a V gene segment and a J gene segment was required. A rearrangement counted as productive if the CDR3 had no stop codons and remained in frame with V and J, and every other rearrangement counted as non-productive. CDR3 was defined according to IMGT convention as the region running from the second conserved V-encoded cysteine to the conserved J-encoded phenylalanine. Sequences without an unambiguous match to a single V gene segment were excluded from the earlier analysis of 500 to 700 of the donors. In an earlier analysis of about 590 of the donors, a V segment was called functional when productive rearrangements were above 56.7%, and segregating when the standard deviation between donors exceeded 5%. A statistical classification framework was built for diagnosing cytomegalovirus status from the catalog of TCR beta chain sequences. V and J gene assignment, in a later analysis, came from comparing TCR nucleotide sequences with IMGT/GENE-DB human TR gene sequences. Using the TCRdist pipeline, a later analysis assigned CDR3 sequences along with most-parsimonious VDJ recombination scenarios. In a later analysis, each TCR beta chain was defined by its CDR3 amino acid sequence together with its V-gene family, and reads lacking a unique V-gene family were excluded. To address suspected cross-contamination and a sequencing artifact, a later analysis removed 450 to 700 highly shared, low-generation-probability nucleotide sequences. In a later analysis, a clonal expansion index for each public chain was calculated from normalized within-repertoire ranks of inferred template counts. In a later analysis, generation probabilities were computed with a VDJ recombination model fitted to out-of-frame rearrangements, and the resulting probabilities were checked against IGoR. In a later analysis, hypergeometric tests were used to score TCR-TCR, TCR-HLA and TCR-CMV co-occurrence, with a repertoire-size bias correction applied to TCR pairs. In a later analysis, false discovery rates were estimated by permuting HLA or CMV assignments 20 times. In a later analysis, co-occurring TCRs were grouped with DBSCAN, and TCRdist sequence similarity was added when clustering was performed within HLA-allele-positive subsets. Co-occurrence clustering excluded repertoires with fewer than 30,000 or more than 120,000 public chains, plus five with anomalous nucleotide sharing. TCRdb obtained this table from immuneACCESS and retained in-frame rearrangements with V and J assigned. These tables miss some clones; where compared with another copy, unresolved V genes account for less than half of the shortfall, and the remainder is unexplained. V, J and clone size are those of that table, while D and trimming were read from the DNA. A total of around 100,000 clones appear in this sample, 6% to 9% of them only once. About 2.3% of the sample belongs to the ten largest clones.

The cohort comprised 670 or so healthy bone marrow donors. At the time of sampling, all cohort members were nominally healthy, though unrecorded immune exposures were likely present. The donor tested CMV seronegative, placing the donor among the approximately 400 seronegative members of the cohort. Every donor gave a peripheral blood sample, and the peripheral blood mononuclear cells from that sample were used for TCR beta sequencing. Genomic DNA was extracted from the blood cell samples with the Qiagen DNeasy Blood Extraction Kit. Summary of the overall study and its limitations: In a later genetic analysis, a missense DCLRE1C variant was associated with V-gene and J-gene trimming of TCR beta chains, and the association was replicated in an independent cohort. According to a later genetic analysis, donors in an Asian-associated ancestry cluster had fewer N-insertions in productive TCRs than the roughly 700-donor mean. A later analysis found that TCR association rates varied across HLA loci, with DRB1 alleles showing the most associated TCRs and HLA-C alleles the fewest. The sequencing pipeline was judged likely to have produced a cluster of highly shared sequence variants as a technical artifact. Several of the top co-occurrence clusters appeared to be linked to parvovirus B19, influenza, CMV and Epstein-Barr virus, according to a later analysis. Linkage disequilibrium might explain the correlated functional status among segregating V segments, but an unknown experimental factor could not be excluded. In an earlier analysis of around 600 of the donors, most TCR beta V segments were observed in productive rearrangements about 87% or about 30% of the time, broadly matching IMGT annotations. A total of fewer than 200 TCR beta chains were listed by the study as associated with cytomegalovirus. A further reported finding was that TCR beta sequences accurately predicted the HLA-A and HLA-B alleles for most subjects in the first cohort. It was suggested by the authors that the approach could potentially be generalized to other disease states and immunological phenotypes. A few of the identified cytomegalovirus-associated TCR beta chains were confirmed in vitro to be specific for cytomegalovirus antigens. Because the 87-base-pair reads could not distinguish some IMGT-functional V segments, including TRBV6-2 and TRBV6-3, those segments were excluded. Most TCR sequences were seen in very few donors, while some public TCRs were found in many individuals. Seventeen rarely observed V segments, including chromosome 9 orphons, were excluded from the earlier analysis of approximately 500 of the donors because counts were too low. Specific HLA alleles were associated with 15,000 to 20,000 TCR beta sequences at a false discovery rate of 0.05 in a later analysis. In this cohort, only TCR beta chains were sequenced, and detectable features were limited by the absence of alpha or paired-chain data. In a later analysis, most CMV-associated TCR beta chains were found to appear HLA-restricted, with HLA associations seemingly driven largely by CMV exposure. HLA typing was unavailable for some donors at each locus, so association tests used only the typed subset. For the cohort, immune exposure information was limited to CMV serostatus. When HLA alleles, especially DR and DQ, strongly co-occurred, attributing TCR associations to individual alleles was difficult. Presence/absence analyses assumed roughly uniform sequencing depth across donors, an assumption that may not hold. The classifier was reported to diagnose cytomegalovirus status with high specificity and sensitivity in both the original and validation cohorts. A later analysis found that HLA-associated TCR beta chains were more clonally expanded and had lower generation probabilities than equally common non-associated chains.

This clone was observed a few times. Which antigen it targets is not known. Per-nucleotide qualities are absent, and no much larger clonotype sits a single base away. This chain is built from TRBV28 and TRBJ2-1; 9 bases in between match TRBD2. This TCR was recovered from a man between 45 and 60 years old in good health and CMV-seronegative. The specimen was PBMCs. The nucleotides are TGTGCCAGCAGTAGCGGGAGGAATGAGCAGTTCTTC. This translates into CASSSGRNEQFF.